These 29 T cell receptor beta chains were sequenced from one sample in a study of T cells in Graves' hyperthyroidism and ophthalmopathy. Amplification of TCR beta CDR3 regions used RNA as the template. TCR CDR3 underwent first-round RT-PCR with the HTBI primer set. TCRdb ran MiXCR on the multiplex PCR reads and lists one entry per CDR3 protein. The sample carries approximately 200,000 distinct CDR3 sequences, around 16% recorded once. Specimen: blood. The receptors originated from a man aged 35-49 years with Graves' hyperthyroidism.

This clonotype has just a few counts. CDR3 loop: CAWSAGTGGEKLFF. As DNA, the CDR3 is TGTGCCTGGAGTGCCGGGACAGGGGGTGAAAAACTGTTTTTT. The genes are TRBV30 and TRBJ1-4; TRBD1 matches at 11 bases. Germline V gene lookup returns CDR1 GTSNPN and CDR2 SVGIG (reference sequence). V lost 1 base and J lost 7; bases outside the gene matches: 2. The CDR3 length is 14 residues.

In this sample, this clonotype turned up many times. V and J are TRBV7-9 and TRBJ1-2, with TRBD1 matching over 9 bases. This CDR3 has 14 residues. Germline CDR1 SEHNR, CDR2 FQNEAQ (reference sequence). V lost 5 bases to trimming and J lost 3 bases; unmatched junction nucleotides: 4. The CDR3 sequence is CASSRRDRDYGYTF. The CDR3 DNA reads TGTGCCAGCAGCCGCCGGGACAGGGACTATGGCTACACCTTC.

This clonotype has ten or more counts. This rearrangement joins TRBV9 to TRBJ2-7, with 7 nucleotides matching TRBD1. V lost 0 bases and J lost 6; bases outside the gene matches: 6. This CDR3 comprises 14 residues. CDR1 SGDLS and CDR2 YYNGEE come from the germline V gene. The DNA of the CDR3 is TGTGCCAGCAGCGTAGATGAGACAGGGCGCGAGCAGTACTTC. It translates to CASSVDETGREQYF. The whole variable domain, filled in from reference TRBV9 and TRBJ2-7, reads DSGVTQTPKHLITATGQRVTLRCSPRSGDLSVYWYQQSLDQGLQFLIQYYNGEERAKGNILERFSAQQFPDLHSELNLSSLELGDSALYFCASSVDETGREQYFGPGTRLTVT.

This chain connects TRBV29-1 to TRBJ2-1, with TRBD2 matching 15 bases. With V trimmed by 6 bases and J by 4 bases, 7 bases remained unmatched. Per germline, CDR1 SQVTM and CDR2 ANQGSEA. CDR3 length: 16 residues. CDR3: CSVRGLAGGKYNEQFF. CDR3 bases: TGCAGCGTGAGGGGACTAGCGGGGGGAAAATACAATGAGCAGTTCTTC.

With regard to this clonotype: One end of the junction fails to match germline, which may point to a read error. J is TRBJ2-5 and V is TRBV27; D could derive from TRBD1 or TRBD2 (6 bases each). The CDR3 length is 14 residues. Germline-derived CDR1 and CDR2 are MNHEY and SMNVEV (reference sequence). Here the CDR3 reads CASTLVGGQKTQYF. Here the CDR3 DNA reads TGTGCCAGCACCCTGGTGGGGGGCCAAAAGACCCAGTACTTC.

The CDR3 loop is CASSSSYNSPLHF. In DNA form, the CDR3 reads TGTGCCAGCAGTAGCTCCTATAATTCACCCCTCCACTTT. V is TRBV9 and J is TRBJ1-6; D is ambiguous. V dropped 5 bases and J dropped 0 bases, with 3 bases sitting between them. This CDR3 is built from 13 residues. From germline, CDR1 is SGDLS and CDR2 YYNGEE.

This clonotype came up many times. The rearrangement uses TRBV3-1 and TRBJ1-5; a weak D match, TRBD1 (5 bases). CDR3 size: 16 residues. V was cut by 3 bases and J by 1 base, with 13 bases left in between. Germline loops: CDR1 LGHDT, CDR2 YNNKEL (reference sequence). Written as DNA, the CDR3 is TGTGCCAGCAGCCAGCGGGGGGGGGGAAGCAATCAGCCCCAGCATTTT. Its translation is CASSQRGGGSNQPQHF.

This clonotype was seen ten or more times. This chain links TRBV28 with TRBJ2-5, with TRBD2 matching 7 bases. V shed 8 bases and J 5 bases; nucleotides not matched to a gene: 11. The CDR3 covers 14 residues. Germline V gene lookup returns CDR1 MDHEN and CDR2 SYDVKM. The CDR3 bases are TGTGCCAGCGGGATAGTGGGGGGAGGGGAGACCCAGTACTTC. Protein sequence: CASGIVGGGETQYF. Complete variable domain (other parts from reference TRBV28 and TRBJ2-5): DVKVTQSSRYLVKRTGEKVFLECVQDMDHENMFWYRQDPGLGLRLIYFSYDVKMKEKGDIPEGYSVSREKKERFSLILESASTNQTSMYLCASGIVGGGETQYFGPGTRLLVL.

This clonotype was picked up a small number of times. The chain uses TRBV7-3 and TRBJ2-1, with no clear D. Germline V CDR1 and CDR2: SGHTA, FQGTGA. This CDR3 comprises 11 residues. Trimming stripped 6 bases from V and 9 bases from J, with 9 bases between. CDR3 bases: TGTGCCAGCAGTATAGGGCGTGAGCAGTTCTTC. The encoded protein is CASSIGREQFF.

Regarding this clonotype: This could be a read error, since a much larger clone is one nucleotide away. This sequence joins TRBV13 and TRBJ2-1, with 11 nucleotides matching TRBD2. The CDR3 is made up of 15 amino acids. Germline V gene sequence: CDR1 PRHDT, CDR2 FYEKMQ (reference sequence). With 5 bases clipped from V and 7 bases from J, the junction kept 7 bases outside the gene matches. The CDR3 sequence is CASSILAGGRNEQFF. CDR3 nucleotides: TGTGCCAGCAGCATTCTAGCGGGGGGCAGGAATGAGCAGTTCTTC.

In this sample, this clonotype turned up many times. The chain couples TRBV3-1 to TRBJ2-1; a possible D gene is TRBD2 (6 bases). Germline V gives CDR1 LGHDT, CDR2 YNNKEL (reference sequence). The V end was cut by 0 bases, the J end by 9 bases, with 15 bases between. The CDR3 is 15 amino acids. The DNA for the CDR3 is TGTGCCAGCAGCCAAGAAAAGTGGAGGGCGGGTGAGCAGTTCTTC. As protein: CASSQEKWRAGEQFF.

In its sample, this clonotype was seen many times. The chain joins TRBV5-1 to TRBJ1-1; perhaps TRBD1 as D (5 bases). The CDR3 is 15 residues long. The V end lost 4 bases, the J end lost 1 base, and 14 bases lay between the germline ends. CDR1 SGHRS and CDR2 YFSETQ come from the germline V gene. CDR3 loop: CASSPDGQTNTEAFF. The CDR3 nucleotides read TGCGCCAGCAGCCCGGACGGACAAACGAACACTGAAGCTTTCTTT. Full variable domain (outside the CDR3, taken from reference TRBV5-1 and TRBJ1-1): KAGVTQTPRYLIKTRGQQVTLSCSPISGHRSVSWYQQTPGQGLQFLFEYFSETQRNKGNFPGRFSGRQFSNSRSEMNVSTLELGDSALYLCASSPDGQTNTEAFFGQGTRLTVV.

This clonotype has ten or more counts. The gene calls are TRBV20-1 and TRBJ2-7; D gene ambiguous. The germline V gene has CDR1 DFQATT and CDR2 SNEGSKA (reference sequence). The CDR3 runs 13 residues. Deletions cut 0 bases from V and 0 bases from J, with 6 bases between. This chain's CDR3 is CSAREDRSYEQYF. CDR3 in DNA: TGCAGTGCTAGAGAAGACCGCTCCTACGAGCAGTACTTC.

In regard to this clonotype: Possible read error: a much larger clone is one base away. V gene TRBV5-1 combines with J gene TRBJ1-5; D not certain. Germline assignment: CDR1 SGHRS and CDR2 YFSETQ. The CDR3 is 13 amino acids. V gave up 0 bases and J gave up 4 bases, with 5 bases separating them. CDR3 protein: CASSLGTNQPQHF. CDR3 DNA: TGCGCCAGCAGCTTGGGGACGAATCAGCCCCAGCATTTT.

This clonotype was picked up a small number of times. This CDR3 reads CASSTPWAGYTF. The CDR3 DNA reads TGTGCCAGCAGCACCCCATGGGCCGGCTACACCTTC. The chain is built from TRBV7-9 and TRBJ1-2, with unresolved D. The germline V gene encodes CDR1 SEHNR and CDR2 FQNEAQ (reference sequence). The CDR3 is 12 amino acids. Trimming took off 5 bases at V and 8 bases at J, with 12 bases between the two ends.

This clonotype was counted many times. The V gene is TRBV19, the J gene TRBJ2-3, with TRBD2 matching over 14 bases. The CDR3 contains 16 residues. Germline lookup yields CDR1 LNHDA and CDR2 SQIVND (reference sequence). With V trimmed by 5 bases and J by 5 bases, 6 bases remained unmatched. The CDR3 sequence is CASSLTSGGDGDTQYF. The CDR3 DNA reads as TGTGCCAGTAGTCTGACTAGCGGGGGGGACGGAGATACGCAGTATTTT.

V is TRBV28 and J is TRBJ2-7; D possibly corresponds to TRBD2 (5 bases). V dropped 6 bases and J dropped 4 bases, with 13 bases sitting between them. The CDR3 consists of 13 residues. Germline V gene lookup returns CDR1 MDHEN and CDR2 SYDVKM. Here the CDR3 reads CASSVEGWYEQYF. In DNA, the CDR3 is TGTGCCAGCAGCGTCGAGGGTTGGTACGAGCAGTACTTC.

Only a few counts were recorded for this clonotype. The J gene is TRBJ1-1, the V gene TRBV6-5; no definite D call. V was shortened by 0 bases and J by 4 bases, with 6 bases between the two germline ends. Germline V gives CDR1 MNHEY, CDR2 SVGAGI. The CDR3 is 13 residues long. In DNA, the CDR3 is TGTGCCAGCAGTTACTCGATGGGCACTGAAGCTTTCTTT. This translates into CASSYSMGTEAFF.

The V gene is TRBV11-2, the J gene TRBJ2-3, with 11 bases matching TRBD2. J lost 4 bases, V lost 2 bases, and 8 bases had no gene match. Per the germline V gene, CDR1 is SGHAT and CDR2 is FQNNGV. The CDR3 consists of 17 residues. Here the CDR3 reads CASSLYRLAGGSDTQYF. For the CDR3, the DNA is TGTGCCAGCAGCTTATATCGCCTAGCGGGGGGTTCAGATACGCAGTATTTT.

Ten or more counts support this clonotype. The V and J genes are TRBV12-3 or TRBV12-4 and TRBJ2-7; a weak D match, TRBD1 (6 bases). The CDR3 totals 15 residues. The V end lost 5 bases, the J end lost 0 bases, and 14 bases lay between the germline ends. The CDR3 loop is CASSPPDRPSYEQYF. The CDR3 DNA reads TGTGCCAGCAGTCCCCCTGACAGGCCCTCCTACGAGCAGTACTTC.

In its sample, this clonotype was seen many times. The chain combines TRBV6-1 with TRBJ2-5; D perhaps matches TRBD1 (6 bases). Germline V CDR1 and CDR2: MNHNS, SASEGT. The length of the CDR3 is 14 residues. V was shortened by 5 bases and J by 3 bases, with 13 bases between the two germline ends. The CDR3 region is CASSTWTAEETQYF. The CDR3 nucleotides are TGTGCCAGCAGTACTTGGACAGCCGAAGAGACCCAGTACTTC.

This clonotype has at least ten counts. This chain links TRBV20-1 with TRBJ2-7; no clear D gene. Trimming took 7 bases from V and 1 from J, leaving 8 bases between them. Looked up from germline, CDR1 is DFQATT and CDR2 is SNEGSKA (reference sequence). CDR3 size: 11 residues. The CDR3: CSGVRSYEQYF. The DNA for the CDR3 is TGCAGTGGGGTCAGATCCTACGAGCAGTACTTC.

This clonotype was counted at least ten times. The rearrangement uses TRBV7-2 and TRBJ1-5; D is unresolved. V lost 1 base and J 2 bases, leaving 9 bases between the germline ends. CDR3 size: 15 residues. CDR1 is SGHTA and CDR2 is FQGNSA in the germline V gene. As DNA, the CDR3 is TGTGCCAGCAGCTTAGGCTTTATAGGCAATCAGCCCCAGCATTTT. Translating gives CASSLGFIGNQPQHF. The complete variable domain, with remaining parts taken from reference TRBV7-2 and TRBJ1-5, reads GAGVSQSPSNKVTEKGKDVELRCDPISGHTALYWYRQSLGQGLEFLIYFQGNSAPDKSGLPSDRFSAERTGGSVSTLTIQRTQQEDSAVYLCASSLGFIGNQPQHFGDGTRLSIL.

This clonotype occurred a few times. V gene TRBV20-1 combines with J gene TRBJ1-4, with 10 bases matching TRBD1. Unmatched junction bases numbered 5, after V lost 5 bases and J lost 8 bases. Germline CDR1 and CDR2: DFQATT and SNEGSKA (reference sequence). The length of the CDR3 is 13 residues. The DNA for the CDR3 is TGCAGTGCTCGGACAGGGGGAACCGAAAAACTGTTTTTT. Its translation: CSARTGGTEKLFF.

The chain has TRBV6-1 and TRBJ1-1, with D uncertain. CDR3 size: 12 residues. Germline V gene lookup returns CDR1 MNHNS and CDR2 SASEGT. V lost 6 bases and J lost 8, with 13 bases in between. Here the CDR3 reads CASRPVFDEAFF. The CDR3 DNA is TGTGCCAGCAGGCCGGTTTTCGACGAAGCTTTCTTT.

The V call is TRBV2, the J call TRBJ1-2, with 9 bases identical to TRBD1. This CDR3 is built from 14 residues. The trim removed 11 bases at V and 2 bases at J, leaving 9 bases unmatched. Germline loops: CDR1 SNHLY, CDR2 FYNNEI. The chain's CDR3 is CARRDRADNYGYTF. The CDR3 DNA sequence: TGTGCCCGCCGGGACAGGGCGGACAACTATGGCTACACCTTC.

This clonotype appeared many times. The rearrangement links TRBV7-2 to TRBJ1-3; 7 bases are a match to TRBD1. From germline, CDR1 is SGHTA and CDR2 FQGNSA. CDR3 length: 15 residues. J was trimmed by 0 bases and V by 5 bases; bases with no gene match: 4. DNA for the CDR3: TGTGCCAGCAGCCCAGGGGGTTCCTCTGGAAACACCATATATTTT. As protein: CASSPGGSSGNTIYF.

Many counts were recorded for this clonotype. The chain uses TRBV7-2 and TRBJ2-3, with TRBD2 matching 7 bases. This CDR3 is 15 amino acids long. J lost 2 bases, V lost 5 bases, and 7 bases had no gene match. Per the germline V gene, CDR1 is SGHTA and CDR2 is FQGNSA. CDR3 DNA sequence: TGTGCCAGCAGCGGACGAGCGGGGCTCACAGATACGCAGTATTTT. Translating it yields CASSGRAGLTDTQYF.

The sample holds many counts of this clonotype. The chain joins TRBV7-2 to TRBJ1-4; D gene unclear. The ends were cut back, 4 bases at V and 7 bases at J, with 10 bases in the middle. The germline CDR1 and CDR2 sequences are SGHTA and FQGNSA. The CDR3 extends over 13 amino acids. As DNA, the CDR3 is TGTGCCAGCAGCTCTAGGAGCGGTGAAAAACTGTTTTTT. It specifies CASSSRSGEKLFF.